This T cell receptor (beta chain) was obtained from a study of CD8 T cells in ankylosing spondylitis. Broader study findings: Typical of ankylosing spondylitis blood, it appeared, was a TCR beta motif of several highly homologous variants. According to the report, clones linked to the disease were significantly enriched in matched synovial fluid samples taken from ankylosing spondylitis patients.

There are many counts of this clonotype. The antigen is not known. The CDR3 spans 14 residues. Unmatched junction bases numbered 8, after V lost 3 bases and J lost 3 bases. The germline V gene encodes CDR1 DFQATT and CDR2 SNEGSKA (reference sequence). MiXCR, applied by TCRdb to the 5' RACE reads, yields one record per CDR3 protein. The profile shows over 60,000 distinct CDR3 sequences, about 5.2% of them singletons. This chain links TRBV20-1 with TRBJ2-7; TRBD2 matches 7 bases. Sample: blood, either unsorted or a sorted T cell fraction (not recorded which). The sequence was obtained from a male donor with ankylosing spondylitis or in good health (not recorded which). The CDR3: CSARETSSVYEQYF. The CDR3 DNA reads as TGCAGTGCTAGGGAGACTAGCTCGGTCTACGAGCAGTACTTC.